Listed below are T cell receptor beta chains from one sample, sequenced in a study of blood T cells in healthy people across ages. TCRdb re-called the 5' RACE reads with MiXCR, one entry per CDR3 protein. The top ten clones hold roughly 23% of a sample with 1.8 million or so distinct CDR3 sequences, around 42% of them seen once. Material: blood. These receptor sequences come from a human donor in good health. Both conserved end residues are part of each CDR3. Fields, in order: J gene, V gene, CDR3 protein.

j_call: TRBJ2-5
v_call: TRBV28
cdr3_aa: CASSLLLRTDPQETQYF

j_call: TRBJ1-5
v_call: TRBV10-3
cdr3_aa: CAISESNRTGLNQPQHF

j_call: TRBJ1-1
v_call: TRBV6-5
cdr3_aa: CASSYSSRAAEAFF

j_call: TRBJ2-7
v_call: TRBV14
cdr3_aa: CASSQVGTGTLYEQYF

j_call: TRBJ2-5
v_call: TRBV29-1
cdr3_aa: CSVAPGQGETQYF

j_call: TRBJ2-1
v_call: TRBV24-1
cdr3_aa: CATSDSGFNEQFF

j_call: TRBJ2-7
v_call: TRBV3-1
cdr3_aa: CASSRESGGLAYEQYF

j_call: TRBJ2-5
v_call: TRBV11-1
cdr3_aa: CASSLGAGEGETQYF

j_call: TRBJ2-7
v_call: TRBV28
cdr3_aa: CASTWGGRSYEQYF

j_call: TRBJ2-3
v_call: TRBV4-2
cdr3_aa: CASSQGLLGTDTQYF

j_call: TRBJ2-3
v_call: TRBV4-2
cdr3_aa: CASSQERGDPDTQYF

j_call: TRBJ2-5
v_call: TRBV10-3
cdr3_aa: CAISESQAYQETQYF

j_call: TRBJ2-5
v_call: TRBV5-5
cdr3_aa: CASSTKRMALQETQYF

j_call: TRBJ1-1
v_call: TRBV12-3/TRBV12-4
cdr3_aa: CASSLGITEAFF

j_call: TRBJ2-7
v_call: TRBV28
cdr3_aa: CAGRGYLNHEQYF

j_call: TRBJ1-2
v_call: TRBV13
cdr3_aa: CASSPRQGLGGYTF

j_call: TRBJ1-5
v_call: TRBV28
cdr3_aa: CASGGSPQPQHF

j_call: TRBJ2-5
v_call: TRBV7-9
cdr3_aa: CASSLPLAEDEQYF

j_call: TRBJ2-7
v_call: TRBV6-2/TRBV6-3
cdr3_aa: CASTYGGLTYEQYF

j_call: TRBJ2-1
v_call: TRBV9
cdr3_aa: CASSKQGISDNEQFF

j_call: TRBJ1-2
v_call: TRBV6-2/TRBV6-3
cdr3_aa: CASNVRTGHIYGYTF

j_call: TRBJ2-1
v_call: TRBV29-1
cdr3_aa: CSVLPGTSSYNEQFF

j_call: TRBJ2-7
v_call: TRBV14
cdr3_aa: CASSQGRDDFTYEQYF

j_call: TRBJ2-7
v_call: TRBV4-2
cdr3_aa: CASSQWDRLYEQYF

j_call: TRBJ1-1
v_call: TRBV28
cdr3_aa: CASSPNDRVTSNTEAFF

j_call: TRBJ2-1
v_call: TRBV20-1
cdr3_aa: CSATSDAWDRVYNEQFF

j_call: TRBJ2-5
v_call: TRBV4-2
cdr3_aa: CASSLQGDWETQYF

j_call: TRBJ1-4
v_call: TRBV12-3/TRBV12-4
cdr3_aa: CASSLYGEKLFF

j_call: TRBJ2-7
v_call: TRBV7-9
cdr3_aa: CASSAARYEQYF

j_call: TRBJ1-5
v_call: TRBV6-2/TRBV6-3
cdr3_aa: CASSYYRASNQPQHF

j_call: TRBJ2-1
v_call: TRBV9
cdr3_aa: CASSVASSGGWNEQFF

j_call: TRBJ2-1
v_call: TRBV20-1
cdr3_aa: CSARPEHDNEQFF

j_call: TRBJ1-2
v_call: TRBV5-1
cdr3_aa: CASSLGIGQGGYGYTF

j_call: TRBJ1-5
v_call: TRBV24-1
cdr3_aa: CATSSVGGSNQPQHF

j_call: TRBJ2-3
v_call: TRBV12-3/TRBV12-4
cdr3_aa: CASSSFRTALSTDTRYF

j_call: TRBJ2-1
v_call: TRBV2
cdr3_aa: CASSELGGDEQFF

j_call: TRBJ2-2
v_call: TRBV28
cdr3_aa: CASRPSGTGDTGELFF

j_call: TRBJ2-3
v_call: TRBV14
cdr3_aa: CASSQAGAPTQYF

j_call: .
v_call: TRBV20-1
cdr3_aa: CSARREAGGRYEQYF

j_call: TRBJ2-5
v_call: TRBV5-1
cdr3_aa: CASSRGTSGDVRGETQYF

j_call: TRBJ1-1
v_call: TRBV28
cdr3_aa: CASIENGGRHYEAFF

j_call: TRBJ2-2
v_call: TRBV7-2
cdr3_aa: CASLRGTGGTGELFF

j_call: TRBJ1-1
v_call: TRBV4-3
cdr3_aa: CASSQDLTAGTEAFF

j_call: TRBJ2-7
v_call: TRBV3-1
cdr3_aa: CASSFSWDLVSYEQYF

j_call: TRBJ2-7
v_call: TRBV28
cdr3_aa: CASSLFTLLSYGQYF

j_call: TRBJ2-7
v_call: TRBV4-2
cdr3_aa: CASSQGAGPTSYEQYF

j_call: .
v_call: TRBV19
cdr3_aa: CASSMEGGRSDEQYF

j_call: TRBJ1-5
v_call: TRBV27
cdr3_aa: CASRAGSYSNQPQHF

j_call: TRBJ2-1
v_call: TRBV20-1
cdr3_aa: CSARDPNRQSYNEQFF

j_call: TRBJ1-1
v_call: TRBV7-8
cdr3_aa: CASSLPGGRPNTEAFF

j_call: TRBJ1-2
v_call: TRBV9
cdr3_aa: CASSTRQTGTAYGYTF

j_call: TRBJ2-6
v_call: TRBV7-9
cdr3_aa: CASSSQVAGANVLTF

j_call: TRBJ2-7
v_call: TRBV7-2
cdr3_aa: CACSPRVSYEQYF

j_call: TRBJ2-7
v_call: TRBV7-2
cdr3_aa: CASSFRGPQIGEQYF